This T cell receptor (beta chain) was observed in a study of T cell responses to AZD1222 COVID-19 vaccine. Germline V CDR1 and CDR2: MNHEY, SVGEGT. The CDR3 spans 15 residues. V was cut by 2 bases and J by 1 base, with 11 bases left in between. To note about this clone: The antigen remains unidentified.

Produced via immunoSEQ multiplex PCR; TCRdb's table is partial and in-frame only. Found here are about 120,000 clones, about 86% of them singletons; the top ten hold over 8.5%. Regarding the study as a whole: At 160-218 and 743-854, vaccine-associated CD4 TCRs were dominant, and they spanned spike. Spike-specific TCR breadth and depth both grew after two AZD1222 doses. Mostly white British, mostly female donors; authors suggested clonal diversity may be underestimated. Only five to seven individuals given AZD1222 were seropositive at baseline.

Sequencing was performed on peripheral blood, taken on day 0 of AZD1222 vaccination. The genes are TRBV6-2 or TRBV6-3 and TRBJ1-1; D remains unclear. This clonotype was obtained from an adult in good health. CDR3 region: CASSYHGAGNTEAFF. DNA of the CDR3: TGTGCCAGCAGTTACCACGGCGCGGGGAACACTGAAGCTTTCTTT.